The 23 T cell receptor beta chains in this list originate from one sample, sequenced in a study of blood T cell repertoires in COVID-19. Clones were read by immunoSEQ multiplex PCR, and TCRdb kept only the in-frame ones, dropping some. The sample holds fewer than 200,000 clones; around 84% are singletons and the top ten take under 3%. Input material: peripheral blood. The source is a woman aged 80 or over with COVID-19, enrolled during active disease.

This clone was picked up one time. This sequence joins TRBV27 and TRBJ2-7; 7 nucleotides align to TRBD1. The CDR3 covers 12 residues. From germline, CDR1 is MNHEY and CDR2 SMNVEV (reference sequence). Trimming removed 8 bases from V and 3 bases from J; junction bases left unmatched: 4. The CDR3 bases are TGTGCCAGCCGGACAGGACGCTACGAGCAGTACTTC. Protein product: CASRTGRYEQYF.

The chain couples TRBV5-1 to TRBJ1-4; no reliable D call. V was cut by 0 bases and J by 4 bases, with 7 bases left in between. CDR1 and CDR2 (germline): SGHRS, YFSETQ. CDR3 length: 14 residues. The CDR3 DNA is TGCGCCAGCAGCTTGGGGGCAGTTAATGAAAAACTGTTTTTT. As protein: CASSLGAVNEKLFF.

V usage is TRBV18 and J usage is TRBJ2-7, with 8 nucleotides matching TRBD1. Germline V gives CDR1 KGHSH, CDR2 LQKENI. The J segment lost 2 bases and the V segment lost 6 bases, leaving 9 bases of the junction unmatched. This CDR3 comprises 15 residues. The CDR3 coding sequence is TGTGCCAGCTCTTATAACTTGACAGGGGCCTACGAGCAGTACTTC. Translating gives CASSYNLTGAYEQYF. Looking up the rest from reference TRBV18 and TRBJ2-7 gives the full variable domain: NAGVMQNPRHLVRRRGQEARLRCSPMKGHSHVYWYRQLPEEGLKFMVYLQKENIIDESGMPKERFSAEFPKEGPSILRIQQVVRGDSAAYFCASSYNLTGAYEQYFGPGTRLTVT.

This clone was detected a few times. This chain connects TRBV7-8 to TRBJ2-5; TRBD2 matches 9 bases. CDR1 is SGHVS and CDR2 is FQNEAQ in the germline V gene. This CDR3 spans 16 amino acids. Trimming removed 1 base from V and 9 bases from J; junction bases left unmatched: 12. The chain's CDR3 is CASSLVRLAGPGAQYF. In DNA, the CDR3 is TGTGCCAGCAGCTTAGTCAGGCTAGCGGGGCCGGGGGCCCAGTACTTC.

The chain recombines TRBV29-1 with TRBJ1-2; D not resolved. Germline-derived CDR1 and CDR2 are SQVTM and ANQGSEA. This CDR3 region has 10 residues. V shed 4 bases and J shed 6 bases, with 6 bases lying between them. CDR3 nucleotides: TGCAGCGTTGTGGGCAATGGCTACACCTTC. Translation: CSVVGNGYTF.

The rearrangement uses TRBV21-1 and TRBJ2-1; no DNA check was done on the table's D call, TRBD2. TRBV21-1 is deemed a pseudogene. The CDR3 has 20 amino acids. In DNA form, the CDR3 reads TGTGCCAGCAGCAAAACCGGGACTAGCGGGAGCCCAAGCTCCTACAATGAGCAGTTCTTC. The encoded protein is CASSKTGTSGSPSSYNEQFF.

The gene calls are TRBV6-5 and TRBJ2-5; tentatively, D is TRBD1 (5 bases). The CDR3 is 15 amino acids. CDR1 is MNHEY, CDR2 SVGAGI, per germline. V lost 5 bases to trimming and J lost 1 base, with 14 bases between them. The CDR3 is CASSTDTRSQETQYF. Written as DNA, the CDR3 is TGTGCCAGCAGTACGGACACCAGGTCCCAAGAGACCCAGTACTTC.

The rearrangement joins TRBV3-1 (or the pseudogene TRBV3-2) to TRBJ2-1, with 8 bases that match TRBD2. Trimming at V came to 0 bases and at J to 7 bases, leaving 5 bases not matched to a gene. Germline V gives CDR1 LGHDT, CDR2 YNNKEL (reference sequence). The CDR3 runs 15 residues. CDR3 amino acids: CASSQDTLAANEQFF. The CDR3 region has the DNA TGTGCCAGCAGCCAAGATACACTAGCGGCTAATGAGCAGTTCTTC.

CDR3 bases: TGTGCCACCAGCTGGGCAGGGGCGAACGAGCAGTACTTC. Its translation: CATSWAGANEQYF. The chain combines TRBV15 with TRBJ2-7; D is possibly TRBD1 (6 bases). The CDR3 runs to 13 residues. From germline, CDR1 is LNHNV and CDR2 YYDKDF (reference sequence). Trimming removed 5 bases from V and 5 bases from J, with 13 bases in between. Supplemented by reference TRBV15 and TRBJ2-7, the full variable domain reads DAMVIQNPRYQVTQFGKPVTLSCSQTLNHNVMYWYQQKSSQAPKLLFHYYDKDFNNEADTPDNFQSRRPNTSFCFLDIRSPGLGDTAMYLCATSWAGANEQYFGPGTRLTVT.

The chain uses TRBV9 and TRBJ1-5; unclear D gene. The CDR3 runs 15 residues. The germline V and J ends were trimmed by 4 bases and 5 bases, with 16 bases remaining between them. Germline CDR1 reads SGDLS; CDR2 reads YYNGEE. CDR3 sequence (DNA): TGTGCCAGCAGCCCGACGGGGATGTGGTATCAGCCCCAGCATTTT. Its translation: CASSPTGMWYQPQHF.

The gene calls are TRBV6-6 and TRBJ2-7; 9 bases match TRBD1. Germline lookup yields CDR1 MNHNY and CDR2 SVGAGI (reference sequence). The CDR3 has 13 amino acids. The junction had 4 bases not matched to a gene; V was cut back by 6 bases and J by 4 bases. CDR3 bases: TGTGCCAGCAGCCGGGACAGGGAATACGAGCAGTACTTC. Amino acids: CASSRDREYEQYF.

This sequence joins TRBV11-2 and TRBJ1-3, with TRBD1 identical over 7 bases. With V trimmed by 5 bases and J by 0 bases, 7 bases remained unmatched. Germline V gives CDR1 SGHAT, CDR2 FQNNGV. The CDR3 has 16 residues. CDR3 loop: CASSLGTVISGNTIYF. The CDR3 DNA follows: TGTGCCAGCAGCCTAGGGACAGTGATCTCTGGAAACACCATATATTTT. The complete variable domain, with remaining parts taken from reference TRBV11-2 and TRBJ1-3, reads EAGVAQSPRYKIIEKRQSVAFWCNPISGHATLYWYQQILGQGPKLLIQFQNNGVVDDSQLPKDRFSAERLKGVDSTLKIQPAKLEDSAVYLCASSLGTVISGNTIYFGEGSWLTVV.

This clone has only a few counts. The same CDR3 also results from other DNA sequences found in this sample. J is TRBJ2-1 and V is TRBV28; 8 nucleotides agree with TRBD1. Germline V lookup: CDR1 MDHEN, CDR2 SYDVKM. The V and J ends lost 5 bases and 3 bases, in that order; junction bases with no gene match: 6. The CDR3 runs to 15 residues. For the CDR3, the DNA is TGTGCCAGCAGTCGCACAGGGGGAGTCTACAATGAGCAGTTCTTC. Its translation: CASSRTGGVYNEQFF. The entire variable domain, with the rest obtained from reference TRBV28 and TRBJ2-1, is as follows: DVKVTQSSRYLVKRTGEKVFLECVQDMDHENMFWYRQDPGLGLRLIYFSYDVKMKEKGDIPEGYSVSREKKERFSLILESASTNQTSMYLCASSRTGGVYNEQFFGPGTRLTVL.

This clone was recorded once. DNA for the CDR3: TGTGCCAGCAGTTACGGCGGGAGGGCCTACGAGCAGTACTTC. Translated, it gives CASSYGGRAYEQYF. The chain couples TRBV6-2 or TRBV6-3 to TRBJ2-7; 9 bases map to TRBD2. The V and J ends lost 2 bases and 2 bases, in that order; junction bases with no gene match: 1. CDR3 length: 14 residues. The germline gives CDR1 MNHEY, CDR2 SVGEGT.

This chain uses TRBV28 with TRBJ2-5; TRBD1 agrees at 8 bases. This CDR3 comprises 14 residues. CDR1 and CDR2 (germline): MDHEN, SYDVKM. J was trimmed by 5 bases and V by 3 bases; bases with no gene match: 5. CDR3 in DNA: TGTGCCAGCAGTTTTAGGGACAGGAGCGAGACCCAGTACTTC. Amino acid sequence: CASSFRDRSETQYF.

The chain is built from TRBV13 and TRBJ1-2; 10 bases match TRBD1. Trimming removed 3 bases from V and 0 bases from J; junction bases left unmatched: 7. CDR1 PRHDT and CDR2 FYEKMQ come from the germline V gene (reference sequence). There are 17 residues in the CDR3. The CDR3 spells CASSLTGGAIPNYGYTF. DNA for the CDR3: TGTGCCAGCAGCTTGACAGGGGGCGCAATCCCTAACTATGGCTACACCTTC.

The CDR3 region is CASSETGRLAGQGEQYF. Here the CDR3 DNA reads TGTGCCAGCAGTGAAACAGGTCGACTAGCGGGACAGGGCGAGCAGTACTTC. This chain joins TRBV2 and TRBJ2-7; 11 bases align to TRBD2. The V and J ends lost 2 bases and 6 bases, in that order; junction bases with no gene match: 12. The CDR3 length is 17 residues. Per the germline V gene, CDR1 is SNHLY and CDR2 is FYNNEI.

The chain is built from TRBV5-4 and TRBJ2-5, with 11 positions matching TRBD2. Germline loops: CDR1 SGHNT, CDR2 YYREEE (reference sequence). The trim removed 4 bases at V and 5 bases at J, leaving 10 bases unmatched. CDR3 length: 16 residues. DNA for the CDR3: TGTGCCAGCAGCAGACCCGGACTAGCGGGCGCGGAGACCCAGTACTTC. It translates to CASSRPGLAGAETQYF.

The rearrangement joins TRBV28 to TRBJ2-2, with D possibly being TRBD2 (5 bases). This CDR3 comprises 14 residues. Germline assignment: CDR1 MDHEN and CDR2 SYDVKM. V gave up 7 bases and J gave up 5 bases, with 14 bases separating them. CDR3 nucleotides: TGTGCCAGCACCCTGGGAGTAAAAACCGGGGAGCTGTTTTTT. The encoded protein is CASTLGVKTGELFF. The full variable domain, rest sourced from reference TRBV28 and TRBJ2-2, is DVKVTQSSRYLVKRTGEKVFLECVQDMDHENMFWYRQDPGLGLRLIYFSYDVKMKEKGDIPEGYSVSREKKERFSLILESASTNQTSMYLCASTLGVKTGELFFGEGSRLTVL.

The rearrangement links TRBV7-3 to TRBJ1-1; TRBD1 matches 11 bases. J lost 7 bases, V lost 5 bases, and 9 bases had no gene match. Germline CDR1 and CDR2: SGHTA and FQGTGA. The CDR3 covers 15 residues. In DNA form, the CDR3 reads TGTGCCAGCAGCGCTTGGACAGGGGGCCTCAATGAAGCTTTCTTT. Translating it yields CASSAWTGGLNEAFF.

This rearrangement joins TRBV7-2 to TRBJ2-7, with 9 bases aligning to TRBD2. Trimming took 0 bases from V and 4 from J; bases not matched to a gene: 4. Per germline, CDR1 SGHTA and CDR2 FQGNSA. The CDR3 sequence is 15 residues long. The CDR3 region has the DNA TGTGCCAGCAGCTTAGCATCTAGCGGGACGTACGAGCAGTACTTC. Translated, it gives CASSLASSGTYEQYF.

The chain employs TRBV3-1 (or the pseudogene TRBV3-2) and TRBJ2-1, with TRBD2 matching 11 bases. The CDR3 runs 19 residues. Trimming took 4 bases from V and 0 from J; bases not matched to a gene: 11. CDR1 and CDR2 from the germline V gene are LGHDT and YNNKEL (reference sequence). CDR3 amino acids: CASSRLARTSGLSYNEQFF. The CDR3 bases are TGTGCCAGCAGCCGACTTGCTAGGACTAGCGGGCTCTCCTACAATGAGCAGTTCTTC.

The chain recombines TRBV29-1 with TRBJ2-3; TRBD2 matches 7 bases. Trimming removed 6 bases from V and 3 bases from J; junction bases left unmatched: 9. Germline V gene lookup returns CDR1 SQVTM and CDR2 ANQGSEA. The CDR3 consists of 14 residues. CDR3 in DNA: TGCAGCGTATTAGGTAGCGGGTCTACAGATACGCAGTATTTT. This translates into CSVLGSGSTDTQYF.